This T cell receptor beta chain appears in the sequencing data of a study of T-cell reconstitution after alpha-beta-depleted transplantation in children. Only a few counts were recorded for this clonotype. Unique molecular identifiers featured in how the TCRbeta library was prepared. TCRdb used MiXCR to reprocess the PCR reads, holding one entry per CDR3 protein. The table records fewer than 700,000 distinct CDR3 sequences, 10% to 15% of them present only once. Germline loops: CDR1 SNHLY, CDR2 FYNNEI. This CDR3 spans 14 amino acids. J gave up 6 bases and V 5 bases, and 3 bases lay outside the gene matches.

The sequence was collected from a male patient aged 5 to 17 who had a stem cell transplant for acute myeloid leukemia, so the T cells may come from the graft donor. The rearrangement links TRBV2 to TRBJ2-5; 13 bases align to TRBD2. The material sequenced was PBMCs, mostly from graft donor cells, taken 360 days after TCRalphabeta/CD19-depleted stem cell transplant. The CDR3 reads CASSPGTSGKTQYF. The CDR3 DNA reads TGTGCCAGCAGTCCCGGGACTAGCGGGAAGACCCAGTACTTC.